Listed below are T cell receptor beta chains from one sample, sequenced in a study of vaccination effects on CD4 cells after COVID-19. No antigen has been identified for these receptors. Profiling relied on immunoSEQ multiplex PCR, and the TCRdb table lists in-frame clones only, not all of them. The sample lists around 62,000 clones, 70% to 85% occurring once. This specimen was CD4+ T cells from PBMCs cultured without peptide, taken after COVID-19 vaccination. Receptors were obtained from a human donor who received a COVID-19 vaccine. Each CDR3 is given with its conserved first and last residue. The D gene is left open where the match is weak. For some rows the clone size is stated as once, few or many, or as a class when expanded; others skip it.

clone size	V gene	D gene	J gene	CDR3 length	CDR3 DNA	CDR3 protein
once	TRBV19	TRBD1	TRBJ1-2	17	TGTGCCAGTAGTACCGGGACAGGGTTCTCAACTAACTATGGCTACACCTTC	CASSTGTGFSTNYGYTF
-	TRBV7-2	-	TRBJ1-5	15	TGTGCCAGCAGCTCAGATCCTTTCGGCAATCAGCCCCAGCATTTT	CASSSDPFGNQPQHF
-	TRBV5-1	-	TRBJ2-3	19	TGCGCCAGCAGCTTGGTCGTAGGGGGTTATGTTGCTGGCACAGATACGCAGTATTTT	CASSLVVGGYVAGTDTQYF
-	TRBV5-1	-	TRBJ2-3	15	TGCGCCAGCAGCTTGCTTAGAGGATCTCAAGATACGCAGTATTTT	CASSLLRGSQDTQYF
-	TRBV7-9	TRBD2	TRBJ2-3	15	TGTGCCAGCAGCTCGGTCCGGGGGGGCACAGATACGCAGTATTTT	CASSSVRGGTDTQYF
-	TRBV7-2	-	TRBJ1-5	13	TGTGCCAGCAGCTTAAACGGTTATCAGCCCCAGCATTTT	CASSLNGYQPQHF
-	TRBV28	-	TRBJ1-2	11	TGTGCCTGGGGGGACAACTATGGCTACACCTTC	CAWGDNYGYTF
-	TRBV5-1	-	TRBJ1-2	13	TGCGCCAGCAGCTTGTTGGGGCTCTATGGCTACACCTTC	CASSLLGLYGYTF
-	TRBV7-2	-	TRBJ2-5	14	TGTGCCAGCAGCAGCCGACGGAGTCAAGAGACCCAGTACTTC	CASSSRRSQETQYF
-	TRBV18	-	TRBJ2-5	18	TGTGCCAGCTCACCGCACGGGCCGGGAGTAACTATACAAGAGACCCAGTACTTC	CASSPHGPGVTIQETQYF
few	TRBV4-1	-	TRBJ1-5	14	TGCGCCAGCAGCCAAGATTCCGGGGGCGGGCCCCAGCATTTT	CASSQDSGGGPQHF
-	TRBV7-6	-	TRBJ2-3	15	TGTGCCAGCAGCGGGAGGACAGGTACCACAGATACGCAGTATTTT	CASSGRTGTTDTQYF
-	TRBV7-9	-	TRBJ1-2	13	TGTGCCAGCGGGACATCCTCGGGCTATGGCTACACCTTC	CASGTSSGYGYTF
-	TRBV5-8	-	TRBJ1-6	14	TGTGCCAGCAGGGGTAGCTCCTATAATTCACCCCTCCACTTT	CASRGSSYNSPLHF
few	TRBV6-5	-	TRBJ1-2	14	TGTGCCAGCAGTTACTCGACGGGTTCGGGAGGCTACACCTTC	CASSYSTGSGGYTF
-	TRBV7-3	-	TRBJ2-2	13	TGTGCCAGCAGCTCCTACTCCACCGGGGAGCTGTTTTTT	CASSSYSTGELFF
-	TRBV6-5	TRBD1	TRBJ1-3	15	TGTGCCAGCAGTCTCACGACAGGGGCGGGAAACACCATATATTTT	CASSLTTGAGNTIYF
-	TRBV7-9	-	TRBJ2-1	13	TGTGCCAGCAGCTTAGGGACCCTCAATGAGCAGTTCTTC	CASSLGTLNEQFF
-	TRBV2	TRBD1	TRBJ1-3	15	TGTGCCAGCAGTAACTCGGGACAGATGGGAAACACCATATATTTT	CASSNSGQMGNTIYF
few	TRBV7-3	-	TRBJ2-3	15	TGTGCCAGCAGCTTAAGCAGCAGGTTCACAGATACGCAGTATTTT	CASSLSSRFTDTQYF